A single sample gave rise to the 18 T cell receptor beta chains below, sequenced in a study of blood T cell repertoires in COVID-19. Data came from immunoSEQ multiplex PCR; TCRdb stores just in-frame clones and leaves some out. Of 340,000 or so clones in the sample, 70% to 90% were seen once. The sample consisted of PBMCs or T cells enriched from blood (not recorded which). These receptors were obtained from a woman in her 40s with acute COVID-19.

The rearrangement links TRBV28 to TRBJ1-4, with D perhaps TRBD1 (5 bases). From germline, CDR1 is MDHEN and CDR2 SYDVKM. V was clipped by 2 bases and J by 7 bases, with 14 bases between them. The CDR3 contains 15 residues. Here the CDR3 reads CASSLGSGLGEKLFF. CDR3 DNA sequence: TGTGCCAGCAGTTTAGGGTCAGGGCTGGGTGAAAAACTGTTTTTT.

This rearrangement joins TRBV5-1 to TRBJ1-5; TRBD1 matches 9 bases. This CDR3 has 15 residues. J lost 6 bases, V lost 4 bases, and 8 bases had no gene match. Germline V lookup: CDR1 SGHRS, CDR2 YFSETQ. CDR3 nucleotides: TGCGCCAGCAGCCTAACGGGACAGGGAGCTCAGCCCCAGCATTTT. The encoded protein is CASSLTGQGAQPQHF. Together with reference TRBV5-1 and TRBJ1-5, the CDR3 gives the full variable domain: KAGVTQTPRYLIKTRGQQVTLSCSPISGHRSVSWYQQTPGQGLQFLFEYFSETQRNKGNFPGRFSGRQFSNSRSEMNVSTLELGDSALYLCASSLTGQGAQPQHFGDGTRLSIL.

The V and J genes are TRBV28 and TRBJ2-3; the match to TRBD2 covers 12 bases. V shed 3 bases, J shed 3 bases, and the junction held 10 bases outside the gene matches. The V gene's germline CDR1 is MDHEN and CDR2 SYDVKM. The CDR3 loop spans 18 amino acids. The CDR3 sequence: CASSFPLAGGGKTDTQYF. Here the CDR3 DNA reads TGTGCCAGCAGTTTCCCACTAGCGGGAGGAGGGAAAACAGATACGCAGTATTTT.

This clone has more than one count but fewer than ten. This chain links TRBV12-3 or TRBV12-4 with TRBJ1-3; D gene unclear. CDR3 length equals 13 residues. The V and J ends lost 10 bases and 0 bases respectively, with 10 bases between them. CDR3 in amino acids: CATQANSGNTIYF. In DNA form, the CDR3 reads TGTGCCACCCAGGCCAACTCTGGAAACACCATATATTTT.

J is TRBJ1-5 and V is TRBV7-2; tentatively, D is TRBD1 (6 bases). The CDR3 has 14 amino acids. Germline V CDR1 and CDR2: SGHTA, FQGNSA. V was trimmed by 3 bases and J by 9 bases, leaving 15 bases between them. The CDR3 reads CASSLGDTLGPQHF. The CDR3 DNA reads as TGTGCCAGCAGCTTGGGGGACACCCTGGGGCCCCAGCATTTT.

The rearrangement joins TRBV11-2 to TRBJ2-1; TRBD2 agrees at 7 bases. The CDR3 extends over 15 amino acids. CDR1 and CDR2 from the germline V gene are SGHAT and FQNNGV. After removal of 0 bases from V and 4 bases from J, the junction contained 3 bases not matched to a gene. This chain's CDR3 is CASSLEGGSYNEQFF. Here the CDR3 DNA reads TGTGCCAGCAGCTTAGAGGGCGGGAGTTACAATGAGCAGTTCTTC.

This chain links TRBV12-3 or TRBV12-4 with TRBJ2-5; tentatively, D is TRBD1 (6 bases). The V end was cut by 6 bases, the J end by 3 bases, with 8 bases between. The CDR3 is 12 residues long. As DNA, the CDR3 is TGTGCCAGCAGGGACAGAGAAGAGACCCAGTACTTC. Its translation is CASRDREETQYF.

V and J are TRBV5-1 and TRBJ2-2; D gene uncertain. V lost 0 bases and J 3 bases, leaving 9 bases between the germline ends. Germline-derived CDR1 and CDR2 are SGHRS and YFSETQ. The CDR3 length is 15 residues. In DNA, the CDR3 is TGCGCCAGCAGCTTGGTCAGGTTCGACACCGGGGAGCTGTTTTTT. Encoded protein: CASSLVRFDTGELFF. Full variable domain (outside the CDR3, taken from reference TRBV5-1 and TRBJ2-2): KAGVTQTPRYLIKTRGQQVTLSCSPISGHRSVSWYQQTPGQGLQFLFEYFSETQRNKGNFPGRFSGRQFSNSRSEMNVSTLELGDSALYLCASSLVRFDTGELFFGEGSRLTVL.

This clone appeared once. CDR3 residues: CASSIGLAGREQFF. CDR3 in DNA: TGTGCCAGTAGTATCGGGCTAGCGGGACGTGAGCAGTTCTTC. The rearrangement links TRBV19 to TRBJ2-1, with TRBD2 matching over 9 bases. This CDR3 has 14 amino acids. V shed 3 bases, J shed 9 bases, and the junction held 6 bases outside the gene matches. The germline CDR1 and CDR2 sequences are LNHDA and SQIVND (reference sequence). The whole variable domain, remainder taken from reference TRBV19 and TRBJ2-1, is DGGITQSPKYLFRKEGQNVTLSCEQNLNHDAMYWYRQDPGQGLRLIYYSQIVNDFQKGDIAEGYSVSREKKESFPLTVTSAQKNPTAFYLCASSIGLAGREQFFGPGTRLTVL.

This clone was seen many times. The CDR3 region is CASSLEWVTTYEQYF. CDR3 bases: TGTGCCAGCAGCTTGGAGTGGGTGACTACCTACGAGCAGTACTTC. The V call is TRBV5-5, the J call TRBJ2-7, with a weak D call TRBD2 (5 bases). Trimming cost V 0 bases and J 2 bases, with 12 bases left between them. This CDR3 has 15 amino acids. CDR1 SGHKS and CDR2 YYEKEE come from the germline V gene (reference sequence).

This chain connects TRBV28 to TRBJ2-5; maybe TRBD2 (6 bases). Germline V gene lookup returns CDR1 MDHEN and CDR2 SYDVKM. This CDR3 has 15 residues. Trimming left V 2 bases short and J 5 bases short, with 15 bases between. This CDR3 is CASSLGGSGMETQYF. CDR3 coding DNA: TGTGCCAGCAGTTTAGGAGGGTCAGGAATGGAGACCCAGTACTTC.

This clone was seen a single time. CDR3 protein: CASSEQSRDKNYGYTF. CDR3 nucleotides: TGTGCCAGCAGTGAGCAGAGCCGGGACAAGAACTATGGCTACACCTTC. V usage is TRBV6-1 and J usage is TRBJ1-2, with D perhaps matching TRBD1 (6 bases). This CDR3 has 16 residues. The germline V gene encodes CDR1 MNHNS and CDR2 SASEGT. The germline V and J ends were trimmed by 3 bases and 2 bases, with 16 bases remaining between them.

The chain employs TRBV11-2 and TRBJ2-2; TRBD2 agrees at 11 bases. CDR3 size: 16 residues. J lost 5 bases, V lost 4 bases, and 6 bases had no gene match. Germline lookup yields CDR1 SGHAT and CDR2 FQNNGV. For the CDR3, the DNA is TGTGCCAGCAGCTCTATAGCGGGGGGGCCTACCGGGGAGCTGTTTTTT. It translates to CASSSIAGGPTGELFF.

This clone was recorded once. This chain joins TRBV11-3 and TRBJ2-7, with 8 positions matching TRBD1. With V trimmed by 0 bases and J by 3 bases, 4 bases remained unmatched. This CDR3 contains 15 residues. Germline loops: CDR1 SGHNT, CDR2 YENEEA. DNA of the CDR3: TGTGCCAGCAGCTTAGACGCCACAGGGGGCTACGAGCAGTACTTC. Amino acid sequence: CASSLDATGGYEQYF.

The rearrangement joins TRBV18 to TRBJ1-4; tentative D call: TRBD1 (6 bases). Germline values: CDR1 KGHSH, CDR2 LQKENI. The CDR3 spans 15 residues. V was pared by 4 bases and J by 7 bases, with 16 bases between. CDR3 DNA: TGTGCCAGCTCACGAAACAGGGTCTTGGGTGAAAAACTGTTTTTT. Translation: CASSRNRVLGEKLFF.

This clone was observed a single time. V and J are TRBV6-5 and TRBJ1-2, with 10 bases identical to TRBD1. CDR1 MNHEY and CDR2 SVGAGI come from the germline V gene. The CDR3 is 15 residues long. The V gene end was trimmed by 5 bases and the J gene end by 2 bases; junction bases not matched to a gene: 5. DNA of the CDR3: TGTGCCAGCAGTCAGAGGGGACAGGGGAACTATGGCTACACCTTC. Amino acid sequence: CASSQRGQGNYGYTF.

The rearrangement joins TRBV9 to TRBJ2-1, with D possibly being TRBD1 (6 bases). The germline V gene has CDR1 SGDLS and CDR2 YYNGEE. CDR3 length: 16 residues. V gave up 3 bases and J gave up 3 bases, with 16 bases separating them. CDR3 sequence (DNA): TGTGCCAGCAGCGCCCGCGGCGACAGGAACTACAATGAGCAGTTCTTC. It specifies CASSARGDRNYNEQFF.

This chain connects TRBV15 to TRBJ2-7, with D possibly matching TRBD2 (6 bases). V was shortened by 2 bases and J by 3 bases, with 17 bases between the two germline ends. The CDR3 is 16 amino acids. In germline, CDR1 is LNHNV, CDR2 YYDKDF (reference sequence). The CDR3: CATSRRQGTPSYEQYF. DNA of the CDR3: TGTGCCACCAGCAGAAGACAAGGGACTCCCAGCTACGAGCAGTACTTC.